Presented here are 17 T cell receptor beta chains from one specimen sequenced in a study of cytomegalovirus exposure and HLA in healthy donors. With 60 Vbeta and 13 Jbeta primers, the PCR was carried out. The protocol was immunoSEQ multiplex PCR, while the TCRdb copy is restricted to in-frame clones and leaves out a portion. In the table there are 95,000 to 150,000 clones, about three quarters of which are singletons. Input material: PBMCs. Receptor source: a man in his thirties or forties in good health and CMV-seronegative.

The V and J genes are TRBV25-1 and TRBJ1-2; D uncertain. V lost 3 bases, J lost 4 bases, and 12 bases lay in between. The CDR3 runs to 14 residues. Germline lookup yields CDR1 MGHDK and CDR2 SYGVNS. The DNA of the CDR3 is TGTGCCAGCAGTGATAGCGGCCCAGGCTATGGCTACACCTTC. Translation gives CASSDSGPGYGYTF.

The chain recombines TRBV6-5 with TRBJ2-7; 9 nucleotides line up with TRBD1. The CDR3 loop spans 15 amino acids. V trimming: 2 bases; J trimming: 7 bases; junction bases outside the gene matches: 9. Germline lookup yields CDR1 MNHEY and CDR2 SVGAGI. Here the CDR3 DNA reads TGTGCCAGCAGTTACCGGGACAGGGCCCTGGGGGAGCAGTACTTC. This encodes CASSYRDRALGEQYF.

Concerning this clone itself: Germline and junction disagree at one end, which may indicate a read error. The V and J genes are TRBV19 and TRBJ1-5, with 9 bases identical to TRBD1. The germline gives CDR1 LNHDA, CDR2 SQIVND (reference sequence). CDR3 size: 13 residues. CDR3 region: CASTQGAGQLQHF. CDR3 DNA sequence: TGTGCCAGTACACAGGGGGCGGGTCAGCTCCAGCATTTT.

V usage is TRBV2 and J usage is TRBJ1-4; unclear D gene. V dropped 9 bases and J dropped 1 base, with 9 bases sitting between them. The CDR3 contains 13 residues. Germline CDR1 reads SNHLY; CDR2 reads FYNNEI. CDR3 protein: CASDGRTNEKLFF. DNA for the CDR3: TGTGCCAGTGATGGGCGAACTAATGAAAAACTGTTTTTT.

Turning to this clone: The same CDR3 is also encoded by other DNA sequences in this sample. This sequence joins TRBV6-6 and TRBJ2-4; 9 positions agree with TRBD1. J lost 4 bases, V lost 2 bases, and 6 bases had no gene match. Germline V gene sequence: CDR1 MNHNY, CDR2 SVGAGI (reference sequence). This CDR3 spans 16 amino acids. The CDR3, as DNA: TGTGCCAGCAGTTACCCAGTCGGACAGGGGAAAAACATTCAGTACTTC. Protein: CASSYPVGQGKNIQYF.

This chain joins TRBV6-1 and TRBJ1-1; D gene unclear. Germline V lookup: CDR1 MNHNS, CDR2 SASEGT. V gave up 1 base and J gave up 3 bases, with 6 bases separating them. This CDR3 comprises 13 residues. This CDR3 is CASSEDSDTEAFF. Written as DNA, the CDR3 is TGTGCCAGCAGTGAAGACAGTGACACTGAAGCTTTCTTT.

The chain uses TRBV10-3 and TRBJ1-1, with TRBD1 matching 9 bases. CDR1 and CDR2 (germline): ENHRY, SYGVKD. With V trimmed by 2 bases and J by 0 bases, 16 bases remained unmatched. This CDR3 has 20 residues. This CDR3 reads CAISEPRPRDRAYLNTEAFF. Here the CDR3 DNA reads TGTGCCATCAGTGAGCCACGACCGAGGGACAGGGCCTACCTGAACACTGAAGCTTTCTTT.

J is TRBJ2-2 and V is TRBV19, with 7 bases that match TRBD2. Germline CDR1 LNHDA, CDR2 SQIVND (reference sequence). This CDR3 is built from 15 residues. The V segment lost 2 bases and the J segment 1 base; nucleotides outside the gene matches: 1. The CDR3 spells CASSIRGENTGELFF. The CDR3 bases are TGTGCCAGTAGTATACGGGGGGAGAACACCGGGGAGCTGTTTTTT.

This clone appeared a few times. The chain is built from TRBV4-2 and TRBJ1-5; D gene ambiguous. Germline V gene sequence: CDR1 LGHNA, CDR2 YNFKEQ. Trimming pared 0 bases from V and 1 base from J, leaving 7 bases between. The CDR3 spans 15 residues. The CDR3 DNA is TGTGCCAGCAGCCAAGATTTCGTGAGCAATCAGCCCCAGCATTTT. Translation gives CASSQDFVSNQPQHF.

This clone was seen at least ten times. The chain combines TRBV15 with TRBJ1-4; D possibly corresponds to TRBD1 (5 bases). The CDR3 is 14 amino acids. The V gene lost 4 bases and the J gene lost 6 bases, with 12 bases spanning the gap. Germline V gives CDR1 LNHNV, CDR2 YYDKDF (reference sequence). The CDR3 DNA reads TGTGCCACCAGCACAGGAGGGGAGCATGAAAAACTGTTTTTT. It is translated as CATSTGGEHEKLFF.

The chain links TRBV6-5 to TRBJ2-7; D not certain. Between the trimmed V and J ends, which lost 7 bases and 0 bases, there was a span of 13 bases. The V gene's germline CDR1 is MNHEY and CDR2 SVGAGI. The CDR3 spans 14 residues. The DNA of the CDR3 is TGTGCCAGCAAAACGGCAAGGAGCTCCTACGAGCAGTACTTC. Its translation is CASKTARSSYEQYF.

The chain links TRBV27 to TRBJ2-7; no firm D call. From germline, CDR1 is MNHEY and CDR2 SMNVEV (reference sequence). The CDR3 contains 14 residues. V was pared by 3 bases and J by 0 bases, with 9 bases between. As DNA, the CDR3 is TGTGCCAGCAGTTTCAAAGCCTTCTCCTACGAGCAGTACTTC. It specifies CASSFKAFSYEQYF.

V gene TRBV28 combines with J gene TRBJ2-7, with D possibly being TRBD2 (6 bases). This CDR3 has 12 amino acids. Deletions cut 6 bases from V and 6 bases from J, with 12 bases between. Germline CDR1 reads MDHEN; CDR2 reads SYDVKM. CDR3 nucleotides: TGTGCCAGCAGGTTGTTGGGGGGCGAGCAGTACTTC. Amino acids: CASRLLGGEQYF.

The chain uses TRBV5-6 and TRBJ2-7; 7 bases match TRBD1. The CDR3 runs to 17 residues. The V gene end was trimmed by 2 bases and the J gene end by 0 bases; junction bases not matched to a gene: 11. Germline CDR1 is SGHDT and CDR2 is YYEEEE. This CDR3 reads CASSLRATGLLSYEQYF. The CDR3 bases are TGTGCCAGCAGCTTAAGGGCGACAGGGCTCCTCTCCTACGAGCAGTACTTC.

The genes are TRBV19 and TRBJ1-1; tentatively, D is TRBD1 (6 bases). The CDR3 runs 15 residues. Germline V gene data show CDR1 as LNHDA and CDR2 as SQIVND (reference sequence). Trimming cost V 5 bases and J 6 bases, with 19 bases left between them. CDR3 sequence reads: CASSATEGESAEAFF. CDR3 coding DNA: TGTGCCAGTAGTGCGACAGAGGGGGAGTCCGCTGAAGCTTTCTTT.

This clone was counted only a few times. The chain carries TRBV7-8 and TRBJ1-4; perhaps TRBD1 as D (5 bases). V was clipped by 5 bases and J by 2 bases, with 9 bases between them. This CDR3 contains 14 residues. CDR1 is SGHVS and CDR2 is FQNEAQ in the germline V gene. In DNA, the CDR3 is TGTGCCAGCAGCCTGACAGATACTAATGAAAAACTGTTTTTT. This sequence encodes CASSLTDTNEKLFF.

J is TRBJ1-2 and V is TRBV19, with 9 bases aligning to TRBD1. The V gene's germline CDR1 is LNHDA and CDR2 SQIVND (reference sequence). V gave up 5 bases and J gave up 8 bases; unmatched junction bases: 6. The CDR3 has 13 residues. The CDR3 loop is CASSPDRGSGYTF. The CDR3 DNA sequence: TGTGCCAGTAGTCCGGACAGGGGTTCCGGCTACACCTTC.